The clone carrying this T cell receptor beta chain was picked up many times. This specimen belongs to a study of CD8+CD57+ T cells in acquired aplastic anemia. CD8+CD57+ cell expansion had been shown by flow cytometry in patients chosen for sequencing. V lost 0 bases, J lost 6 bases, and 5 bases stayed unmatched. CDR3 size: 16 residues. The germline V gene has CDR1 SGHDN and CDR2 FVKESK. Genomic DNA, serving as template, underwent TCR beta VDJ and CDR3 profiling. TCRdb re-derived calls from the reads in MiXCR, one entry per CDR3 protein. The sample lists a few hundred thousand distinct CDR3 sequences, about a third seen once, with roughly 0.8% in the top ten.

The clonotype was recovered from a human donor with aplastic anemia. The sequenced material came from sorted CD4+, CD8+, or CD8+CD57+ T cells (not recorded which) from PBMCs. The chain recombines TRBV14 with TRBJ1-6; 7 nucleotides align to TRBD1. The CDR3 spells CASSQDLTGSNSPLHF. The CDR3 region has the DNA TGTGCCAGCAGCCAAGATCTGACAGGGAGTAATTCACCCCTCCACTTT.